This TCR beta chain was observed in a study of cytomegalovirus exposure and HLA in healthy donors. Study-wide results and limits: Further analysis was carried out later, and it showed several of the most significant clusters appearing linked to common viral pathogens.

As concerns this clone: Its antigen is undetermined.

The PCR made use of 60 Vbeta and 13 Jbeta primers. The repertoire was sequenced with immunoSEQ multiplex PCR; TCRdb's copy has only in-frame clones and lacks some. The sample contains about 130,000 clones, around 81% of which appear only once. Specimen: PBMCs. This TCR was recovered from a man younger than 30 in good health and CMV-seronegative.

The DNA of the CDR3 is TGTGCCAGCAGTGTCGGAGGAATTCAAGAGACCCAGTACTTC. This encodes CASSVGGIQETQYF. V gene TRBV2 combines with J gene TRBJ2-5; D is perhaps TRBD2 (5 bases). This CDR3 region has 14 residues. Germline CDR1 SNHLY, CDR2 FYNNEI. With 4 bases removed from V and 2 bases from J, the gap between germline ends came to 11 bases.